The source of this TCR beta chain is a study of T-cell reconstitution after alpha-beta-depleted transplantation in children. The study's findings and limits: One year after transplant, T-cell counts and diversity came mostly from newly produced T cells. Surviving recipient T cells and thymic progenitors produced the high day-60 TCRbeta diversity seen in some patients. Two months or so post-transplant, alpha-beta T cells reportedly derived from several hundred expanded graft clones.

This clonotype was seen only a few times. Its antigen is undetermined. The CDR3 extends over 10 amino acids. CDR1 is DFQATT and CDR2 is SNEGSKA in the germline V gene (reference sequence). Library preparation (for TCRbeta) was performed with unique molecular identifiers. MiXCR was run by TCRdb on the PCR reads, yielding one entry per CDR3 protein. This sample yields some 110,000 distinct CDR3 sequences, of which about 9.3% are seen a single time; under 40% belongs to the top ten. The TCR originated in a boy aged 2-9 years with acute lymphoblastic leukemia, due to receive a stem cell transplant. The source material was PBMCs, sampled before TCRalphabeta/CD19-depleted stem cell transplant. This sequence joins TRBV20-1 and TRBJ1-2, with no clear D. This CDR3 reads CSTRAYGYTF. The CDR3 DNA sequence: TGCAGCACCCGGGCCTATGGCTACACCTTC.